The 25 T cell receptor beta chains reported below all come from one sample, sequenced in a study of OX40 agonist ivuxolimab in advanced cancers. The data were produced by immunoSEQ multiplex PCR, yet TCRdb's version contains in-frame clones alone and is incomplete. The repertoire holds approximately 67,000 clones, with approximately 90% as singletons. Sequenced here: CD4+ or CD8+ T cells sorted from blood, sampled in a trial of the OX40 agonist ivuxolimab. The receptors shown here come from an adult with an advanced solid tumor such as melanoma, head and neck, liver or kidney cancer.

The chain couples TRBV19 to TRBJ1-1; no clear D gene. Germline CDR1 LNHDA, CDR2 SQIVND (reference sequence). V lost 2 bases and J lost 1, with 8 bases in between. This CDR3 contains 14 residues. The CDR3 nucleotides read TGTGCCAGTAGTATATACTTAGGGAACACTGAAGCTTTCTTT. Translating it yields CASSIYLGNTEAFF.

This clone is termed medium-sized. The rearrangement joins TRBV6-5 to TRBJ2-2; no clear D gene. V was shortened by 2 bases and J by 5 bases, with 6 bases between the two germline ends. From germline, CDR1 is MNHEY and CDR2 SVGAGI. The CDR3 runs 13 residues. The CDR3: CASSYQETGELFF. The CDR3 nucleotides are TGTGCCAGCAGTTACCAGGAAACCGGGGAGCTGTTTTTT.

V and J are TRBV28 and TRBJ2-5; 7 positions match TRBD1. Germline V gives CDR1 MDHEN, CDR2 SYDVKM. V lost 6 bases to trimming and J lost 1 base; unmatched junction nucleotides: 2. The CDR3 has 13 residues. In DNA form, the CDR3 reads TGTGCCAGCAGCGACAGGGTCCAAGAGACCCAGTACTTC. As protein: CASSDRVQETQYF.

V usage is TRBV9 and J usage is TRBJ2-1, with 8 bases identical to TRBD2. Germline V gene data show CDR1 as SGDLS and CDR2 as YYNGEE. This CDR3 has 15 amino acids. The J segment lost 3 bases and the V segment lost 7 bases, leaving 9 bases of the junction unmatched. CDR3 residues: CASENGRAHYNEQFF. CDR3 in DNA: TGTGCCAGCGAAAACGGGAGGGCCCACTACAATGAGCAGTTCTTC.

The chain is built from TRBV6-5 and TRBJ2-2; D ambiguous. The germline gives CDR1 MNHEY, CDR2 SVGAGI. The germline V and J ends were trimmed by 7 bases and 0 bases, with 12 bases remaining between them. This CDR3 is 15 amino acids long. The CDR3 loop is CASTPGFTNTGELFF. The CDR3 bases are TGTGCCAGCACCCCCGGGTTCACGAACACCGGGGAGCTGTTTTTT.

This clone was recorded many times. J is TRBJ1-1 and V is TRBV6-5, with TRBD1 matching over 8 bases. The CDR3 has 16 amino acids. Germline V lookup: CDR1 MNHEY, CDR2 SVGAGI. V dropped 2 bases and J dropped 0; count of bases not matched to a gene: 5. The CDR3 sequence is CASSYRTGRMNTEAFF. The CDR3 DNA sequence: TGTGCCAGCAGTTACCGGACAGGGCGCATGAACACTGAAGCTTTCTTT.

This chain uses TRBV10-3 with TRBJ1-1; no definite D call. CDR3 length: 15 amino acids. Per the germline V gene, CDR1 is ENHRY and CDR2 is SYGVKD. V lost 2 bases and J 4 bases, leaving 14 bases between the germline ends. In DNA, the CDR3 is TGTGCCATCAGTGAGATCACGGGATTCATCACTGAAGCTTTCTTT. It translates to CAISEITGFITEAFF.

Details on this clone: This CDR3 is also generated by other DNA sequences in the sample. The V gene is TRBV7-9, the J gene TRBJ2-2; D unclear. Trimming left V 0 bases short and J 1 base short, with 3 bases between. Germline V gene lookup returns CDR1 SEHNR and CDR2 FQNEAQ (reference sequence). This CDR3 has 14 amino acids. The CDR3 DNA reads TGTGCCAGCAGCTTAGCCTTGAACACCGGGGAGCTGTTTTTT. The encoded protein is CASSLALNTGELFF.

The sample holds one count of this clone. CDR3: CASSLGPSAGDSSAQYF. The CDR3 nucleotides are TGTGCCAGCAGCTTAGGACCTTCTGCGGGGGACTCTTCGGCGCAGTACTTC. This chain links TRBV13 with TRBJ2-7, with TRBD2 identical over 7 bases. The CDR3 runs to 17 residues. J was trimmed by 9 bases and V by 0 bases; bases with no gene match: 17. The germline V gene encodes CDR1 PRHDT and CDR2 FYEKMQ (reference sequence).

The V call is TRBV4-1, the J call TRBJ1-2; 10 nucleotides align to TRBD1. Germline trimming cut 4 bases from V and 8 bases from J; bases unmatched to any gene: 13. This CDR3 has 16 residues. CDR1 is MGHRA and CDR2 is YSYEKL in the germline V gene. The CDR3 protein is CASSPLPGQGVEGYTF. The DNA for the CDR3 is TGCGCCAGCAGCCCCTTACCAGGACAGGGGGTAGAAGGCTACACCTTC.

In its sample, this clone was seen once. The chain recombines TRBV9 with TRBJ2-7; D may correspond to TRBD1 or TRBD2 (5 bases each). Germline V gene sequence: CDR1 SGDLS, CDR2 YYNGEE. The CDR3 has 16 amino acids. The V end was cut by 4 bases, the J end by 0 bases, with 17 bases between. CDR3: CASSPTVGVSSYEQYF. The CDR3 DNA follows: TGTGCCAGCAGCCCAACAGTGGGGGTGAGCTCCTACGAGCAGTACTTC.

The rearrangement links TRBV28 to TRBJ2-7; D perhaps matches TRBD2 (5 bases). Looked up from germline, CDR1 is MDHEN and CDR2 is SYDVKM. V lost 4 bases and J 2 bases, leaving 9 bases between the germline ends. This CDR3 has 13 residues. The CDR3 here is CASSSMGAYEQYF. CDR3 in DNA: TGTGCCAGCAGTTCAATGGGAGCCTACGAGCAGTACTTC.

Here the CDR3 DNA reads TGCAGCGTTGTGGGACAGGGGCGATTCAGCTACGAGCAGTACTTC. Translating gives CSVVGQGRFSYEQYF. V is TRBV29-1 and J is TRBJ2-7; 10 bases agree with TRBD1. The V segment lost 4 bases and the J segment 3 bases; nucleotides outside the gene matches: 9. The CDR3 covers 15 residues. Germline CDR1 reads SQVTM; CDR2 reads ANQGSEA.

The chain joins TRBV10-3 to TRBJ1-2; D call uncertain. Per germline, CDR1 ENHRY and CDR2 SYGVKD. V was shortened by 7 bases and J by 3 bases, with 12 bases between the two germline ends. This CDR3 spans 13 amino acids. The CDR3 region is CAITTGLHYGYTF. DNA of the CDR3: TGTGCCATCACAACTGGCCTTCACTATGGCTACACCTTC.

The J gene is TRBJ1-3, the V gene TRBV19; 7 nucleotides agree with TRBD1. This CDR3 comprises 17 residues. Germline CDR1 and CDR2: LNHDA and SQIVND (reference sequence). J gave up 0 bases and V 4 bases, and 9 bases lay outside the gene matches. For the CDR3, the DNA is TGTGCCAGTAGTACGCCAACACAGGGGTACTCTGGAAACACCATATATTTT. Its protein product is CASSTPTQGYSGNTIYF.

The chain recombines TRBV5-4 with TRBJ2-7; TRBD2 matches 7 bases. This CDR3 contains 15 residues. Per germline, CDR1 SGHNT and CDR2 YYREEE (reference sequence). The V gene end was trimmed by 1 base and the J gene end by 2 bases; junction bases not matched to a gene: 6. The CDR3 region has the DNA TGTGCCAGCAGCTTGCCGGGCGGGAGTGCCTACGAGCAGTACTTC. Protein product: CASSLPGGSAYEQYF.

J is TRBJ1-5 and V is TRBV7-8, with 8 positions matching TRBD1. CDR1 and CDR2 from the germline V gene are SGHVS and FQNEAQ. The V and J ends lost 1 base and 4 bases, in that order; junction bases with no gene match: 12. CDR3 length equals 18 residues. This CDR3 is CASSLGLTGGIRNQPQHF. In nucleotides, the CDR3 is TGTGCCAGCAGCTTAGGACTAACAGGGGGAATTAGGAATCAGCCCCAGCATTTT.

The V and J genes are TRBV7-9 and TRBJ1-2; D ambiguous. Per the germline V gene, CDR1 is SEHNR and CDR2 is FQNEAQ (reference sequence). V dropped 5 bases and J dropped 12 bases, with 16 bases sitting between them. CDR3 length: 12 amino acids. Here the CDR3 DNA reads TGTGCCAGCAGCGATCGGACTGGAGGCCACACCTTC. Translating gives CASSDRTGGHTF.

CDR3 nucleotides: TGTGCCAGCAGCCAATCGCGCCCCTACGAGCAGTACTTC. It encodes CASSQSRPYEQYF. The chain combines TRBV7-6 with TRBJ2-7; no reliable D call. V was pared by 5 bases and J by 2 bases, with 10 bases between. CDR3 size: 13 residues. In germline, CDR1 is SGHVS, CDR2 FNYEAQ.

The gene calls are TRBV7-9 and TRBJ1-1; TRBD1 might be the D (6 bases). CDR1 SEHNR and CDR2 FQNEAQ come from the germline V gene (reference sequence). Trimming left V 1 base short and J 2 bases short, with 17 bases between. This CDR3 comprises 17 residues. CDR3 loop: CASSLEGVASRNTEAFF. CDR3 in DNA: TGTGCCAGCAGCTTAGAGGGGGTGGCCAGCCGAAACACTGAAGCTTTCTTT. Using reference TRBV7-9 and TRBJ1-1 for the parts outside the CDR3, the full variable domain is DTGVSQNPRHKITKRGQNVTFRCDPISEHNRLYWYRQTLGQGPEFLTYFQNEAQLEKSRLLSDRFSAERPKGSFSTLEIQRTEQGDSAMYLCASSLEGVASRNTEAFFGQGTRLTVV.

CDR3: CAWSTGQGNQPQHF. The DNA for the CDR3 is TGTGCCTGGAGTACCGGACAGGGCAATCAGCCCCAGCATTTT. The chain joins TRBV30 to TRBJ1-5, with 7 bases lining up with TRBD1. V lost 2 bases to trimming and J lost 2 bases; unmatched junction nucleotides: 3. In germline, CDR1 is GTSNPN, CDR2 SVGIG (reference sequence). The CDR3 runs to 14 residues.

The chain uses TRBV18 and TRBJ1-1; no clear D gene. From germline, CDR1 is KGHSH and CDR2 LQKENI. There are 13 residues in the CDR3. V dropped 0 bases and J dropped 7 bases, with 9 bases sitting between them. The CDR3 sequence is CASSPPLQFEAFF. The CDR3 bases are TGTGCCAGCTCACCACCGTTGCAGTTTGAAGCTTTCTTT.

V and J are TRBV13 and TRBJ2-1; TRBD2 matches 12 bases. Germline lookup yields CDR1 PRHDT and CDR2 FYEKMQ (reference sequence). This CDR3 region has 21 residues. The V and J ends lost 0 bases and 0 bases, in that order; junction bases with no gene match: 12. The CDR3 coding sequence is TGTGCCAGCAGCTTAGGCTATGGACTAGCGGGGCCAGAGGACTCCTACAATGAGCAGTTCTTC. This sequence encodes CASSLGYGLAGPEDSYNEQFF.

The J gene is TRBJ2-3, the V gene TRBV9; 10 bases line up with TRBD2. CDR1 SGDLS and CDR2 YYNGEE come from the germline V gene. The CDR3 has 16 residues. The V segment lost 3 bases and the J segment 1 base; nucleotides outside the gene matches: 5. The CDR3 bases are TGTGCCAGCAGCGCCCTAGCGGGAGCGGGCACAGATACGCAGTATTTT. Amino acids: CASSALAGAGTDTQYF.

V gene TRBV4-1 combines with J gene TRBJ2-7, with D hard to call. CDR3 length: 16 amino acids. The germline CDR1 and CDR2 sequences are MGHRA and YSYEKL. Trimming stripped 1 base from V and 0 bases from J, with 13 bases between. The CDR3 DNA follows: TGCGCCAGCAGCCAAGTTTTCGACGCCAGCTCCTACGAGCAGTACTTC. Its protein is CASSQVFDASSYEQYF.